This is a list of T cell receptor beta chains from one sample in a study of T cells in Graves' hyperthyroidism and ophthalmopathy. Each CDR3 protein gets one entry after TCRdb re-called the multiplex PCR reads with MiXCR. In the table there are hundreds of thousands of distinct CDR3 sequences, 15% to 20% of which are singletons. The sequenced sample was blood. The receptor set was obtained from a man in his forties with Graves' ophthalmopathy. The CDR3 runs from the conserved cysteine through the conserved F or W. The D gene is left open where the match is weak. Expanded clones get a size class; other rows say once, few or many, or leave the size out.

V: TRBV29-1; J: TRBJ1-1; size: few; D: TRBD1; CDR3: CSVERTGGHTEAFF; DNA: TGCAGCGTTGAAAGGACAGGGGGCCACACTGAAGCTTTCTTT
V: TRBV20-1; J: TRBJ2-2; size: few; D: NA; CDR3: CSASLLGGPNTGELFF; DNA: TGCAGTGCTAGTCTATTGGGCGGTCCGAACACCGGGGAGCTGTTTTTT
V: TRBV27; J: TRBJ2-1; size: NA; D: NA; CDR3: CANNWAGRVTYNEQFF; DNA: TGTGCCAACAACTGGGCGGGGCGGGTAACGTACAATGAGCAGTTCTTC
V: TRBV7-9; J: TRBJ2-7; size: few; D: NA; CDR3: CASSQESWATYEQYF; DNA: TGTGCCAGCAGCCAAGAGTCGTGGGCTACCTACGAGCAGTACTTC
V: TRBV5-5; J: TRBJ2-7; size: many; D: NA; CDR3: CASSLDRVSYEQYF; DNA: TGTGCCAGCAGCTTGGATCGCGTCAGCTACGAGCAGTACTTC
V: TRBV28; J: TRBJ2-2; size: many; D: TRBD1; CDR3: CASSSGTDNTGELFF; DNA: TGTGCCAGCAGTTCCGGGACAGACAACACCGGGGAGCTGTTTTTT
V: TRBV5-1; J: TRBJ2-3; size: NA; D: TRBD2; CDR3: CASSPRASGRTDTQYF; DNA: TGCGCCAGCAGCCCGAGGGCTAGCGGGAGGACAGATACGCAGTATTTT
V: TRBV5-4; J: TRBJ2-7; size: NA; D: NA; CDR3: CASSWGDRRYEQYF; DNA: TGTGCCAGCAGCTGGGGGGACAGACGATACGAGCAGTACTTC
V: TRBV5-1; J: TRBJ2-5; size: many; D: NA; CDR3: CASSSPGLQETQYF; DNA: TGCGCCAGCAGCTCGCCGGGACTCCAAGAGACCCAGTACTTC
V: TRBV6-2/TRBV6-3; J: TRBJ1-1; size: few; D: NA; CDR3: CASRDNPTEAFF; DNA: TGTGCCAGCAGAGACAACCCCACTGAAGCTTTCTTT
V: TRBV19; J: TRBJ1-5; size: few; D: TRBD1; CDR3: CASSITGGRQPQHF; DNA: TGTGCCAGTAGTATCACAGGGGGGAGACAGCCCCAGCATTTT
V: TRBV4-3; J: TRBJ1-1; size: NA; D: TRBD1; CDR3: CASSQAFRGRGSTEAFF; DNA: TGCGCCAGCAGCCAAGCTTTTAGGGGGCGGGGGAGCACTGAAGCTTTCTTT
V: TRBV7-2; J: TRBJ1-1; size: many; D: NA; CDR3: CASSRESRREAFF; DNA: TGTGCCAGCAGTCGCGAATCCCGGAGGGAAGCTTTCTTT
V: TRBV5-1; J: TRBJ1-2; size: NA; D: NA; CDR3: CASSNTGQGGYTF; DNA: TGCGCCAGCAGCAATACAGGGCAGGGGGGCTACACCTTC
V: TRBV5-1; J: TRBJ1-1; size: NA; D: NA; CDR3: CASSLIDKTEAFF; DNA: TGCGCCAGCAGCTTGATTGACAAAACTGAAGCTTTCTTT
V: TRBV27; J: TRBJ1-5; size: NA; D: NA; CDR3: CASSLSGGGQPQHF; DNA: TGTGCCAGCAGTTTATCGGGAGGGGGTCAGCCCCAGCATTTT